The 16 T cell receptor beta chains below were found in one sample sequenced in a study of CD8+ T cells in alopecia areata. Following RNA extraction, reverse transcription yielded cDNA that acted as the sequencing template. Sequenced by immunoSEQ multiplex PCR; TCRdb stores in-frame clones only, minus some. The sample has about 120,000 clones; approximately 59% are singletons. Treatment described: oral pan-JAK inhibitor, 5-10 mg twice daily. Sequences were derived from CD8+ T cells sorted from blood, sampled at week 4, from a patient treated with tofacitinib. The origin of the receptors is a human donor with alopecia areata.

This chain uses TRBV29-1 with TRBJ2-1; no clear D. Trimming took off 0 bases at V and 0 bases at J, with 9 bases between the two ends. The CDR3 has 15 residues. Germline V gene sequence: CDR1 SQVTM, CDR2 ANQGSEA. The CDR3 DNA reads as TGCAGCGTTGAAGAGGGCGGAAGCTCCTACAATGAGCAGTTCTTC. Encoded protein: CSVEEGGSSYNEQFF.

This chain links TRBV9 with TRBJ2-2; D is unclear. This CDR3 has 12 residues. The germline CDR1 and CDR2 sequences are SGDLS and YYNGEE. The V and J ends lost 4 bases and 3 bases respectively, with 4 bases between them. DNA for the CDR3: TGTGCCAGCAGCCCCTACACCGGGGAGCTGTTTTTT. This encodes CASSPYTGELFF.

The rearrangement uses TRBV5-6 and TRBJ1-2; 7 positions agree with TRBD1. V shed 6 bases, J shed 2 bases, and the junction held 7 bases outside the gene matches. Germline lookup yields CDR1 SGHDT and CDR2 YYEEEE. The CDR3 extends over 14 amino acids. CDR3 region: CASKEGAGNYGYTF. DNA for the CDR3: TGTGCCAGCAAAGAGGGGGCAGGGAACTATGGCTACACCTTC.

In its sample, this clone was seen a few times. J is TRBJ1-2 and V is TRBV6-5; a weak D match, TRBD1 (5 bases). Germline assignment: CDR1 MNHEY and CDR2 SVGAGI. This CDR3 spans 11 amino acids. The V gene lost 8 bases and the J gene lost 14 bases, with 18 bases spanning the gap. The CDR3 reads CASFWGSLATF. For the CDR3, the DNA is TGTGCCAGCTTTTGGGGCAGCCTCGCGACCTTC.

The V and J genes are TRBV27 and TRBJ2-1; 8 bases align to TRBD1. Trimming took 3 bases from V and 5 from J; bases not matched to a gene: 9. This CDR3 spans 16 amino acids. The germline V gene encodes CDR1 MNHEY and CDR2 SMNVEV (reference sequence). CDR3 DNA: TGTGCCAGCAGTTTTCTCGTGACAGGGGATCACAATGAGCAGTTCTTC. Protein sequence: CASSFLVTGDHNEQFF.

CDR3 coding DNA: TGTGCCAGCATTCGACAGGGAGTGGATGGCTACACCTTC. It translates to CASIRQGVDGYTF. The rearrangement links TRBV2 to TRBJ1-2, with 7 bases matching TRBD1. The germline V gene encodes CDR1 SNHLY and CDR2 FYNNEI. The CDR3 runs 13 residues. Trimming removed 7 bases from V and 6 bases from J; junction bases left unmatched: 8.

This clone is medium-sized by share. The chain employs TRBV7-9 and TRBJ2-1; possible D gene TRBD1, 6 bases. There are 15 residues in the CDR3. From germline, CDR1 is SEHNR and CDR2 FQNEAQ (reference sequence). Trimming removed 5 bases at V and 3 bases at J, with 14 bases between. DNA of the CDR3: TGTGCCAGCAGCCGGAGGACAGATAGCTACAATGAGCAGTTCTTC. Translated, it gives CASSRRTDSYNEQFF.

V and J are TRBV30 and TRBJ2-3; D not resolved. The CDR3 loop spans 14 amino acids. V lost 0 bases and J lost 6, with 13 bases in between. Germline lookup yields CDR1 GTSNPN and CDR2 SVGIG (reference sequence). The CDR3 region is CAWSVVPRLDTQYF. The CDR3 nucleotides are TGTGCCTGGAGTGTAGTCCCCAGACTTGATACGCAGTATTTT.

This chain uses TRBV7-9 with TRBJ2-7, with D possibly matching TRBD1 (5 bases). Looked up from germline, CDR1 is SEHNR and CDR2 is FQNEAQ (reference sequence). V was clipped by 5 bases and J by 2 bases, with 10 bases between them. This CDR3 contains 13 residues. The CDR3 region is CASSPTAAYEQYF. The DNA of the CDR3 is TGTGCCAGCAGCCCGACAGCAGCCTACGAGCAGTACTTC. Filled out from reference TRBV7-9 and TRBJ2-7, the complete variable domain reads DTGVSQNPRHKITKRGQNVTFRCDPISEHNRLYWYRQTLGQGPEFLTYFQNEAQLEKSRLLSDRFSAERPKGSFSTLEIQRTEQGDSAMYLCASSPTAAYEQYFGPGTRLTVT.

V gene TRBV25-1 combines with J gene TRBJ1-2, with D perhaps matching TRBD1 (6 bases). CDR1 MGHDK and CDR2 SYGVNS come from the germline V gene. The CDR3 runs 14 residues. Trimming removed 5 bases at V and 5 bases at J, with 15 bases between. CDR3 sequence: CASSSLDSVYGYTF. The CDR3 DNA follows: TGTGCCAGCAGTTCCCTGGACAGCGTTTATGGCTACACCTTC.

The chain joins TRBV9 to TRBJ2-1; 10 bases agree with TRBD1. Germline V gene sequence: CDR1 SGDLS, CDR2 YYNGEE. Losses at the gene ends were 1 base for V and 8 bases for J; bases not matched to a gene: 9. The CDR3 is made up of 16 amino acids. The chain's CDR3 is CASSVLAGTGVYEQFF. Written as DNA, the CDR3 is TGTGCCAGCAGCGTACTAGCCGGGACAGGGGTCTATGAGCAGTTCTTC.

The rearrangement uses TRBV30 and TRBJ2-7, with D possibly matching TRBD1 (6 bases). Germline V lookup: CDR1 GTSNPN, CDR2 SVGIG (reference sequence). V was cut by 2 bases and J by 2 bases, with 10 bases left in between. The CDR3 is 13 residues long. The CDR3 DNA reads TGTGCCTGGAGTCCTGGGACAACCTACGAGCAGTACTTC. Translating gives CAWSPGTTYEQYF.

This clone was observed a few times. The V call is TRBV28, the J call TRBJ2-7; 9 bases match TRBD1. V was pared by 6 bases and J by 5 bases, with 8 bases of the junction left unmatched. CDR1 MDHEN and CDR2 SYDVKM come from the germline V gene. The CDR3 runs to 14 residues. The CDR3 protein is CASSPGQGRDEQYF. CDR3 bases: TGTGCCAGCAGCCCGGGACAGGGAAGGGACGAGCAGTACTTC.

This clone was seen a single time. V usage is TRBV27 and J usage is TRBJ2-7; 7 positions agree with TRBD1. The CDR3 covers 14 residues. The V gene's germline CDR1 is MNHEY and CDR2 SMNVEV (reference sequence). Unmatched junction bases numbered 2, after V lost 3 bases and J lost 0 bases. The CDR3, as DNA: TGTGCCAGCAGTTTGACAGGGAACTCCTACGAGCAGTACTTC. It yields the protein CASSLTGNSYEQYF.

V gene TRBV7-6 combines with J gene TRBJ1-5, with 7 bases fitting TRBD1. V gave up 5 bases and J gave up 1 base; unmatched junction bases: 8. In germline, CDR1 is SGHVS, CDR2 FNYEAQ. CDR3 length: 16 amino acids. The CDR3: CASSPGTDSSNQPQHF. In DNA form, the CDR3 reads TGTGCCAGCAGCCCTGGGACAGATTCCAGCAATCAGCCCCAGCATTTT.

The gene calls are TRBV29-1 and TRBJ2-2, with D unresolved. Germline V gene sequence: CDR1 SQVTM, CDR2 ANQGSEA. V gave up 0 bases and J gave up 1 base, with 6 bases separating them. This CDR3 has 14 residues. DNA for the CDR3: TGCAGCGTTGAAGATGACCTGAACACCGGGGAGCTGTTTTTT. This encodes CSVEDDLNTGELFF.